The next 12 T cell receptor beta chains were all read from a single sample in a study of cytomegalovirus exposure and HLA in healthy donors. Only in-frame clones appear in the TCRdb table, and some are missing; sequencing was by immunoSEQ multiplex PCR. The sample comprises more than 250,000 clones, around 87% of which are singletons, and approximately 1.1% rests with the top ten. Sequencing used PBMCs. These receptors were collected from a woman aged 25-40 years in good health and CMV-seropositive.

The chain couples TRBV6-5 to TRBJ1-4; the D gene is possibly TRBD1 (6 bases). Deletions cut 0 bases from V and 7 bases from J, with 12 bases between. The CDR3 sequence is 15 residues long. The germline gives CDR1 MNHEY, CDR2 SVGAGI. CDR3 bases: TGTGCCAGCAGTTACTCGAGACAGGTTCCTGAAAAACTGTTTTTT. Residues: CASSYSRQVPEKLFF.

CDR3 loop: CAWSVRAGMTYEQYF. The DNA of the CDR3 is TGTGCCTGGAGTGTACGAGCGGGGATGACCTACGAGCAGTACTTC. The V gene is TRBV30, the J gene TRBJ2-7, with 7 bases aligning to TRBD2. The germline V gene has CDR1 GTSNPN and CDR2 SVGIG (reference sequence). Germline trimming cut 0 bases from V and 2 bases from J; bases unmatched to any gene: 7. This CDR3 region has 15 residues.

This clone appeared a few times. Germline is not matched at one junction end, which may reflect a read error. The V gene is TRBV29-1, the J gene TRBJ1-1; D unclear. Per germline, CDR1 SQVTM and CDR2 ANQGSEA. This CDR3 contains 11 residues. The CDR3 is CSVEGQTEAFF. In DNA, the CDR3 is TGCAGCGTGGAAGGGCAGACTGAAGCTTTCTTT.

The J gene is TRBJ1-1, the V gene TRBV6-5, with 9 bases aligning to TRBD1. From germline, CDR1 is MNHEY and CDR2 SVGAGI. V shed 6 bases, J shed 4 bases, and the junction held 6 bases outside the gene matches. The CDR3 consists of 14 residues. As DNA, the CDR3 is TGTGCCAGCAGATCAAGGGGACAGGGCACTGAAGCTTTCTTT. Protein product: CASRSRGQGTEAFF.

V is TRBV27 and J is TRBJ2-7; D gene unclear. The CDR3 contains 10 residues. Trimming took off 9 bases at V and 0 bases at J, with 3 bases between the two ends. Germline loops: CDR1 MNHEY, CDR2 SMNVEV (reference sequence). The CDR3 sequence: CASRSYEQYF. The CDR3, as DNA: TGTGCCAGTCGCTCCTACGAGCAGTACTTC.

The chain is built from TRBV6-5 and TRBJ1-2; D is unclear. Germline CDR1 MNHEY, CDR2 SVGAGI. This CDR3 comprises 12 residues. V was shortened by 10 bases and J by 0 bases, with 9 bases between the two germline ends. CDR3: CATSTPNYGYTF. The CDR3 bases are TGTGCCACCTCGACACCTAACTATGGCTACACCTTC.

This chain connects TRBV2 to TRBJ1-3; tentatively, D is TRBD1 (6 bases). Deletions cut 3 bases from V and 2 bases from J, with 17 bases between. Germline assignment: CDR1 SNHLY and CDR2 FYNNEI. CDR3 size: 17 residues. As DNA, the CDR3 is TGTGCCAGCAGTGAGGGACACCCAAACACCCCTGGAAACACCATATATTTT. Translated: CASSEGHPNTPGNTIYF.

The genes are TRBV6-5 and TRBJ2-7; 8 bases map to TRBD1. This CDR3 region has 15 residues. Germline CDR1 MNHEY, CDR2 SVGAGI. V lost 0 bases, J lost 2 bases, and 3 bases stayed unmatched. The CDR3 sequence: CASSYSWTGTYEQYF. The CDR3, as DNA: TGTGCCAGCAGTTACTCATGGACAGGGACCTACGAGCAGTACTTC.

The chain combines TRBV10-3 with TRBJ2-7; D is uncertain. The length of the CDR3 is 15 residues. In germline, CDR1 is ENHRY, CDR2 SYGVKD. The V end lost 0 bases, the J end lost 4 bases, and 13 bases lay between the germline ends. The CDR3 coding sequence is TGTGCCATCAGTGAGTCGGGCCAGGTGGGGTACGAGCAGTACTTC. It codes for CAISESGQVGYEQYF.

The DNA for the CDR3 is TGTGCCAGCAGCCAAGGGACTAGCGGGGGGGCCCCAGATACGCAGTATTTT. This encodes CASSQGTSGGAPDTQYF. This chain connects TRBV4-2 to TRBJ2-3, with 15 bases identical to TRBD2. With 1 base clipped from V and 4 bases from J, the junction kept 3 bases outside the gene matches. Germline V gene sequence: CDR1 LGHNA, CDR2 YNFKEQ. CDR3 length equals 17 residues.

The V gene is TRBV9, the J gene TRBJ1-2; no clear D. V dropped 4 bases and J dropped 0 bases, with 10 bases sitting between them. This CDR3 contains 14 residues. CDR1 SGDLS and CDR2 YYNGEE come from the germline V gene. CDR3 loop: CASSPDQANYGYTF. Here the CDR3 DNA reads TGTGCCAGCAGCCCGGACCAAGCTAACTATGGCTACACCTTC.

This clone was counted once. Here the CDR3 DNA reads TGTGCCAGCAGCGTAGCCGGTAGCAATCAGCCCCAGCATTTT. Residues: CASSVAGSNQPQHF. The rearrangement uses TRBV9 and TRBJ1-5; D gene uncertain. Trimming left V 0 bases short and J 0 bases short, with 4 bases between. Germline assignment: CDR1 SGDLS and CDR2 YYNGEE. The CDR3 has 14 amino acids.